Shown below are 7 T cell receptor beta chains from a single sample sequenced in a study of blood T cell repertoires in COVID-19. Sequencing was performed with immunoSEQ multiplex PCR; in TCRdb, only in-frame clones are kept and a portion is missing. The sample lists 320,000 or so clones, 85% seen once, with 1.5% to 2% in the top ten. Material: PBMCs or T cells enriched from blood (not recorded which). All receptors come from a woman between 25 and 40 years old who had been exposed to COVID-19.

This chain uses TRBV28 with TRBJ2-7, with 7 bases that match TRBD2. The CDR3 is 14 amino acids. CDR1 and CDR2 from the germline V gene are MDHEN and SYDVKM. J was trimmed by 1 base and V by 4 bases; bases with no gene match: 4. CDR3 DNA sequence: TGTGCCAGCAGTTCGCAGGGACTATCCTACGAGCAGTACTTC. Amino acid sequence: CASSSQGLSYEQYF.

This chain uses TRBV18 with TRBJ2-5, with 8 positions matching TRBD1. The CDR3 spans 14 residues. The V and J ends lost 3 bases and 5 bases, in that order; junction bases with no gene match: 5. Germline V CDR1 and CDR2: KGHSH, LQKENI. The CDR3 loop is CASSPTGGRETQYF. CDR3 DNA: TGTGCCAGCTCACCCACAGGGGGACGGGAGACCCAGTACTTC.

The rearrangement joins TRBV19 to TRBJ2-2; D may be TRBD1 (6 bases). Germline assignment: CDR1 LNHDA and CDR2 SQIVND (reference sequence). The CDR3 spans 14 residues. Trimming stripped 6 bases from V and 1 base from J, with 9 bases between. The CDR3, as DNA: TGTGCCAGTAGGATGGGACAGAACACCGGGGAGCTGTTTTTT. Protein: CASRMGQNTGELFF. The full variable domain, its missing parts supplied by reference TRBV19 and TRBJ2-2, is DGGITQSPKYLFRKEGQNVTLSCEQNLNHDAMYWYRQDPGQGLRLIYYSQIVNDFQKGDIAEGYSVSREKKESFPLTVTSAQKNPTAFYLCASRMGQNTGELFFGEGSRLTVL.

This chain uses TRBV20-1 with TRBJ2-5; 12 nucleotides agree with TRBD2. The CDR3 totals 15 residues. Trimming took 3 bases from V and 4 from J; bases not matched to a gene: 6. From germline, CDR1 is DFQATT and CDR2 SNEGSKA (reference sequence). CDR3 sequence reads: CSASSSGRAGETQYF. DNA for the CDR3: TGCAGTGCTAGTTCTAGCGGGAGGGCCGGAGAGACCCAGTACTTC.

The V gene is TRBV30, the J gene TRBJ1-4; possible D gene TRBD1, 5 bases. From germline, CDR1 is GTSNPN and CDR2 SVGIG (reference sequence). CDR3 length: 13 amino acids. Trimming cost V 3 bases and J 6 bases, with 11 bases left between them. CDR3 nucleotides: TGTGCCTGGAGCCGAGGAGGGGATGAAAAACTGTTTTTT. Protein sequence: CAWSRGGDEKLFF.

The gene calls are TRBV9 and TRBJ2-2; a weak D match, TRBD1 (5 bases). Looked up from germline, CDR1 is SGDLS and CDR2 is YYNGEE. CDR3 size: 16 residues. V was shortened by 0 bases and J by 0 bases, with 9 bases between the two germline ends. CDR3 DNA: TGTGCCAGCAGCGTAGGTTACAGGACGAACACCGGGGAGCTGTTTTTT. Translated: CASSVGYRTNTGELFF.

The chain has TRBV20-1 and TRBJ2-5; possible D gene TRBD2, 5 bases. The CDR3 is made up of 12 amino acids. With 3 bases removed from V and 5 bases from J, the gap between germline ends came to 10 bases. Germline V lookup: CDR1 DFQATT, CDR2 SNEGSKA (reference sequence). The DNA of the CDR3 is TGCAGTGCTAGTGACCGCGGGGAGACCCAGTACTTC. Protein: CSASDRGETQYF.